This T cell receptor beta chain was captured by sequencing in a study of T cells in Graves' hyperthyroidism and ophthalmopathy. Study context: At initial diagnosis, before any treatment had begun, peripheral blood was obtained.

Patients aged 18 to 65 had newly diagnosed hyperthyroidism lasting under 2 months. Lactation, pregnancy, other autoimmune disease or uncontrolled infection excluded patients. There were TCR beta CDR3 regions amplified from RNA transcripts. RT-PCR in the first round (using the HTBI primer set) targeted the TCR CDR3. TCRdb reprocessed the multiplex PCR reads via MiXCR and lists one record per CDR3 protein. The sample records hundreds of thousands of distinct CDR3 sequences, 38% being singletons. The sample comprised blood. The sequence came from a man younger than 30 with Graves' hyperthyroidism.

The CDR3 bases are TGTGCCAGCAGTTACTCGAACGGAAACACTGAAGCTTTCTTT. Its translation: CASSYSNGNTEAFF. The V and J genes are TRBV6-5 and TRBJ1-1; unclear D gene. This CDR3 region has 14 residues. Germline V gene data show CDR1 as MNHEY and CDR2 as SVGAGI. The V and J ends lost 0 bases and 2 bases respectively, with 7 bases between them.